The 18 T cell receptor beta chains reported below all come from one sample, sequenced in a study of T cell repertoires and HLA-DP antigens. The repertoire was sequenced with immunoSEQ multiplex PCR; TCRdb's copy has only in-frame clones and lacks some. The repertoire holds approximately 89,000 clones, with roughly nine tenths as singletons. These TCRs' antigens remain unknown. The specimen was CD4+ T cells from PBMCs. The receptor source for this set is a man between 50 and 59 years old in good health and CMV-seronegative.

V is TRBV7-9 and J is TRBJ1-3, with 9 positions matching TRBD1. The CDR3 is 14 amino acids. The germline V gene has CDR1 SEHNR and CDR2 FQNEAQ (reference sequence). With 6 bases clipped from V and 2 bases from J, the junction kept 2 bases outside the gene matches. The DNA of the CDR3 is TGTGCCAGCAGTCGACAGGGGGCTGGAAACACCATATATTTT. Translated, it gives CASSRQGAGNTIYF.

The chain uses TRBV6-6 and TRBJ1-2, with 7 bases lining up with TRBD1. CDR1 and CDR2 from the germline V gene are MNHNY and SVGAGI (reference sequence). V gave up 3 bases and J gave up 6 bases; unmatched junction bases: 4. This CDR3 has 13 residues. This CDR3 is CASSYDRENGYTF. The CDR3, as DNA: TGTGCCAGCAGTTATGACAGGGAGAATGGCTACACCTTC.

The V gene is TRBV19, the J gene TRBJ2-6; D unclear. CDR1 and CDR2 (germline): LNHDA, SQIVND (reference sequence). The V end lost 5 bases, the J end lost 4 bases, and 6 bases lay between the germline ends. There are 13 residues in the CDR3. The CDR3 DNA reads TGTGCCAGTAGTTCCCCCGGGGCCAACGTCCTGACTTTC. Its protein is CASSSPGANVLTF.

The table lists this clone with a count of one. This sequence joins TRBV7-6 and TRBJ2-3, with 10 bases aligning to TRBD1. The germline V gene has CDR1 SGHVS and CDR2 FNYEAQ. Unmatched junction bases numbered 14, after V lost 5 bases and J lost 0 bases. CDR3 length: 19 residues. The CDR3 region has the DNA TGTGCCAGCAGCCGGGGTGGACAGGGGGGCGGAAAAAGCACAGATACGCAGTATTTT. Its translation is CASSRGGQGGGKSTDTQYF.

The J gene is TRBJ2-3, the V gene TRBV10-1, with TRBD2 as a possible D gene (6 bases). This CDR3 has 14 amino acids. Trimming took off 6 bases at V and 2 bases at J, with 12 bases between the two ends. Germline V gene data show CDR1 as WNHNN and CDR2 as SYGVQD (reference sequence). The CDR3, as DNA: TGCGCCAGCAGCCCGGACTATCCCACAGATACGCAGTATTTT. Translation: CASSPDYPTDTQYF.

This rearrangement joins TRBV7-9 to TRBJ1-2, with unresolved D. V was shortened by 5 bases and J by 6 bases, with 7 bases between the two germline ends. CDR1 and CDR2 from the germline V gene are SEHNR and FQNEAQ (reference sequence). The CDR3 sequence is 11 residues long. CDR3 sequence (DNA): TGTGCCAGCAGCCCCTCCAATGGCTACACCTTC. This codes for CASSPSNGYTF. The whole variable domain, filled in from reference TRBV7-9 and TRBJ1-2, reads DTGVSQNPRHKITKRGQNVTFRCDPISEHNRLYWYRQTLGQGPEFLTYFQNEAQLEKSRLLSDRFSAERPKGSFSTLEIQRTEQGDSAMYLCASSPSNGYTFGSGTRLTVV.

This chain uses TRBV18 with TRBJ1-1; D gene unclear. Trimming shortened V by 6 bases and J by 0 bases, and 11 bases separated the two germline ends. The CDR3 has 14 residues. Germline loops: CDR1 KGHSH, CDR2 LQKENI. CDR3 in DNA: TGTGCCAGCTCCCCAAGCACCCTGAACACTGAAGCTTTCTTT. Translating gives CASSPSTLNTEAFF.

CDR3 nucleotide sequence: TGTGCCAGTAGCGTCGGAGGGTTTGGCACTGAAGCTTTCTTT. Amino acid sequence: CASSVGGFGTEAFF. V gene TRBV25-1 combines with J gene TRBJ1-1; D is unclear. V was pared by 9 bases and J by 4 bases, with 18 bases between. From germline, CDR1 is MGHDK and CDR2 SYGVNS. CDR3 length: 14 amino acids.

This sequence joins TRBV7-9 and TRBJ1-4; D gene unclear. V lost 1 base and J 7 bases, leaving 10 bases between the germline ends. Looked up from germline, CDR1 is SEHNR and CDR2 is FQNEAQ (reference sequence). This CDR3 has 14 amino acids. CDR3 in amino acids: CASSLVGMSEKLFF. In DNA form, the CDR3 reads TGTGCCAGCAGCTTAGTCGGCATGAGTGAAAAACTGTTTTTT.

The DNA of the CDR3 is TGTGCCAGCAGTGTCGGGACAGGGGGCTTCGAGCAGTACTTC. This codes for CASSVGTGGFEQYF. The chain has TRBV2 and TRBJ2-7; 12 bases are a match to TRBD1. Losses at the gene ends were 4 bases for V and 6 bases for J; bases not matched to a gene: 4. Germline-derived CDR1 and CDR2 are SNHLY and FYNNEI. The CDR3 has 14 residues.

This sequence joins TRBV7-2 and TRBJ2-5; 8 positions agree with TRBD2. The length of the CDR3 is 14 residues. Germline V gives CDR1 SGHTA, CDR2 FQGNSA. V shed 7 bases and J 1 base; nucleotides not matched to a gene: 5. This chain's CDR3 is CASTPLAGQETQYF. CDR3 DNA sequence: TGTGCCAGCACCCCCCTAGCGGGCCAAGAGACCCAGTACTTC.

The chain combines TRBV28 with TRBJ1-2, with 7 bases identical to TRBD1. V trimming: 6 bases; J trimming: 3 bases; junction bases outside the gene matches: 13. The CDR3 sequence is 16 residues long. CDR1 is MDHEN and CDR2 is SYDVKM in the germline V gene. The CDR3 protein is CASSPTGTAAHYGYTF. The CDR3 DNA reads as TGTGCCAGCAGCCCCACCGGGACAGCCGCGCACTATGGCTACACCTTC.

The chain combines TRBV19 with TRBJ2-6; the D is unclear. The CDR3 runs to 13 residues. V lost 6 bases to trimming and J lost 1 base, with 4 bases between them. The germline V gene encodes CDR1 LNHDA and CDR2 SQIVND (reference sequence). CDR3 residues: CASRKSGANVLTF. The CDR3 nucleotides are TGTGCCAGTAGAAAATCTGGGGCCAACGTCCTGACTTTC.

The chain carries TRBV18 and TRBJ2-1; 15 nucleotides line up with TRBD2. This CDR3 contains 19 residues. With V trimmed by 0 bases and J by 0 bases, 3 bases remained unmatched. Germline-derived CDR1 and CDR2 are KGHSH and LQKENI. CDR3: CASSPPGLAGGFSYNEQFF. The CDR3 DNA is TGTGCCAGCTCACCACCCGGACTAGCGGGAGGGTTCTCCTACAATGAGCAGTTCTTC.

The chain uses TRBV7-2 and TRBJ2-7; TRBD1 matches at 8 bases. This CDR3 has 12 amino acids. The germline gives CDR1 SGHTA, CDR2 FQGNSA. V shed 5 bases and J 6 bases; nucleotides not matched to a gene: 3. This chain's CDR3 is CASSLTGGEQYF. The CDR3 region has the DNA TGTGCCAGCAGCCTCACAGGGGGCGAGCAGTACTTC.

This sequence joins TRBV5-4 and TRBJ1-1, with D perhaps matching TRBD1 (6 bases). This CDR3 contains 16 residues. V lost 2 bases and J lost 0, with 14 bases in between. CDR1 is SGHNT and CDR2 is YYREEE in the germline V gene (reference sequence). CDR3 residues: CASSLVGQTMNTEAFF. Written as DNA, the CDR3 is TGTGCCAGCAGCTTAGTTGGACAGACCATGAACACTGAAGCTTTCTTT.

V is TRBV5-4 and J is TRBJ2-5; TRBD1 might be the D (6 bases). Germline-derived CDR1 and CDR2 are SGHNT and YYREEE (reference sequence). V gave up 4 bases and J gave up 3 bases, with 16 bases separating them. The CDR3 covers 15 residues. The CDR3 region has the DNA TGTGCCAGCAGCGAGTACGGGACACCCAAAGAGACCCAGTACTTC. The encoded protein is CASSEYGTPKETQYF.

The chain carries TRBV6-5 and TRBJ1-5, with D perhaps matching TRBD1 (5 bases). The germline V gene encodes CDR1 MNHEY and CDR2 SVGAGI. The ends were cut back, 8 bases at V and 5 bases at J, with 16 bases in the middle. The CDR3 contains 14 residues. The CDR3 DNA follows: TGTGCCAGCTCGCGGCAGGGCCCGGATCAGCCCCAGCATTTT. Protein product: CASSRQGPDQPQHF.